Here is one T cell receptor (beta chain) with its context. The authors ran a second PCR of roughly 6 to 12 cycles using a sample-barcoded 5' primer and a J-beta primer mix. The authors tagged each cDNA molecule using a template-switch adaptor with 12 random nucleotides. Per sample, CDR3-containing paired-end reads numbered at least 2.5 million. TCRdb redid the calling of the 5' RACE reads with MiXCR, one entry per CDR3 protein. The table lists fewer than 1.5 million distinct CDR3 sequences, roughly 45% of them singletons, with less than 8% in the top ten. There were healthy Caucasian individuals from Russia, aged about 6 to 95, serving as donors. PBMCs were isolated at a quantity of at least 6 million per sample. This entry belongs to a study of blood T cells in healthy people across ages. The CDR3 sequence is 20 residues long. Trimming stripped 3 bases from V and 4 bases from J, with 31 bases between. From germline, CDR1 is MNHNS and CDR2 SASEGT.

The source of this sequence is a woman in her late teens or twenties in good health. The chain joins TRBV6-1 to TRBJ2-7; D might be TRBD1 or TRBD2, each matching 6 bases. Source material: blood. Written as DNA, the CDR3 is TGTGCCAGCAGTGATCCCACCAGTTGGGGGGCGCAAGGGAAAAATTACGAGCAGTACTTC. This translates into CASSDPTSWGAQGKNYEQYF.